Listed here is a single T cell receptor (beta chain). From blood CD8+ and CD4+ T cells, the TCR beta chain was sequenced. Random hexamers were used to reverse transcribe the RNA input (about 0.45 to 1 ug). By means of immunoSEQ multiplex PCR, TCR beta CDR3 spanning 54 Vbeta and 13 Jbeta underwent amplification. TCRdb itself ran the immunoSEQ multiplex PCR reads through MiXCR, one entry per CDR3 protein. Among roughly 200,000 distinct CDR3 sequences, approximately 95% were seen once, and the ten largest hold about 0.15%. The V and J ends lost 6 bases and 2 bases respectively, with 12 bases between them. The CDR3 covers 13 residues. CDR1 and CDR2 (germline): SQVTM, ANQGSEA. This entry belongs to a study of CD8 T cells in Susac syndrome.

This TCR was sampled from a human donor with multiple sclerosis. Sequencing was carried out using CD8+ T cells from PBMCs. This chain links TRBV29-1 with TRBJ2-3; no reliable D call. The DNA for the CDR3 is TGCAGCGTCTTATCGTCGATCACAGATACGCAGTATTTT. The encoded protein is CSVLSSITDTQYF.